The T cell receptor beta chain described here comes from a study of control samples from healthy donors and cancer patients. Repertoires were generated with immunoSEQ multiplex PCR, while TCRdb's copy carries only in-frame clones and drops some. The sample holds around 200,000 clones, 90% to 95% seen once. The sample was blood. The clonotype originates from a woman aged 25 to 45 in good health.

CDR3 bases: TGTGCCAGCAGCGGTGGAGAGACCCAGTACTTC. It translates to CASSGGETQYF. The chain is built from TRBV6-5 and TRBJ2-5; no firm D call. The CDR3 extends over 11 amino acids. Germline loops: CDR1 MNHEY, CDR2 SVGAGI. Trimming took off 6 bases at V and 4 bases at J, with 6 bases between the two ends.